The clone carrying this T cell receptor (beta chain) showed up just a few times. After more than twelve days' expansion, CD4+ cells were restimulated less than 30 h with HeLa expressing allogeneic DPB1. Cells were stimulated with HeLa cells transduced with HLA-DPA1/DPB1, HLA-DM, invariant chain and CD80. Cocultures used a 3:1 ratio of CD4+ cells to 100 Gy-irradiated HeLa, with around 50 U/mL IL-2. The data belong to a study of T cell repertoires and HLA-DP antigens. In the study overall: Donors were two male and one female, aged 18-to-29 to 60-to-69.

Study results and caveats: Responder cells were total CD4+ cells with a HeLa antigen-presenting system. Previously undetected clones averaged about 35% and 50% against the two alleles respectively.

Only in-frame clones appear in the TCRdb table, and some are missing; sequencing was by immunoSEQ multiplex PCR. This sample yields approximately 1,300 clones, of which 70% to 80% are seen a single time; around half belongs to the top ten. Germline values: CDR1 MNHNS, CDR2 SASEGT. V gave up 1 base and J gave up 4 bases, with 4 bases separating them. The length of the CDR3 is 13 residues. The V call is TRBV6-1, the J call TRBJ2-2; D gene uncertain. The clonotype comes from a man in his sixties in good health and CMV-seronegative. Specimen: CD137- CD4+ T cells from cultured PBMCs. CDR3 nucleotides: TGTGCCAGCAGTGAAGTACTCACCGGGGAGCTGTTTTTT. Protein product: CASSEVLTGELFF.